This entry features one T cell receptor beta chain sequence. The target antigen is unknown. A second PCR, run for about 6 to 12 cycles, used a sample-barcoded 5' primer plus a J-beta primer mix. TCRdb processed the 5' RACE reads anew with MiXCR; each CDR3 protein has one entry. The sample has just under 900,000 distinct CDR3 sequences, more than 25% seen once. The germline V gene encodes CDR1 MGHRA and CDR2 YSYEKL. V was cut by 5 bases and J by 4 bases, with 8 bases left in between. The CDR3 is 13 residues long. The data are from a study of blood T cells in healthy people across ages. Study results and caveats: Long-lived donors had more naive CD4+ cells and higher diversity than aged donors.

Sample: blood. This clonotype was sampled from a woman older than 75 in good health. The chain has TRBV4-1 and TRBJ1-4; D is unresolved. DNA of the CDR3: TGCGCCAGCAGCTCGGGTTATAATGAAAAACTGTTTTTT. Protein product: CASSSGYNEKLFF.